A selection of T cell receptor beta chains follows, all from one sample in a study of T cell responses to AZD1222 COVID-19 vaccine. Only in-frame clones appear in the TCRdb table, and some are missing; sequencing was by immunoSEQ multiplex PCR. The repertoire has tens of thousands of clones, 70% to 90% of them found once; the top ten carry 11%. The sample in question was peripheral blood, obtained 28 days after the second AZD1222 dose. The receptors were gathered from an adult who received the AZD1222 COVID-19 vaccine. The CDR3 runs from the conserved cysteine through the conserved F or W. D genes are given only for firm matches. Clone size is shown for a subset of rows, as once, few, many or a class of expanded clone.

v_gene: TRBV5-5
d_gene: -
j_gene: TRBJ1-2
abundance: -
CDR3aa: CASSSVGGTYGYTF
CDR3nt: TGTGCCAGCAGCTCAGTGGGCGGAACCTATGGCTACACCTTC

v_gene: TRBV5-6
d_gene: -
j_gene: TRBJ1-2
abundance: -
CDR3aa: CASSRRDGYTDGYTF
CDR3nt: TGTGCCAGCTCCCGGAGGGACGGGTATACTGATGGCTACACCTTC

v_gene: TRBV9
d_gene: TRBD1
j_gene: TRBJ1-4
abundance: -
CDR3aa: CASSAAGTGNPKLFF
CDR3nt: TGTGCCAGCAGCGCCGCCGGGACAGGGAACCCAAAACTGTTTTTT

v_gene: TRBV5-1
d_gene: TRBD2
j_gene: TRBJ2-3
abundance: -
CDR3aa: CASSRGAGSTDTQYF
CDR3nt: TGCGCCAGCAGCCGGGGAGCGGGGAGCACAGATACGCAGTATTTT

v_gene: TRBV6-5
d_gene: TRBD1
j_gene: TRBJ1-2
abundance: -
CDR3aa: CASSQDRPNYGYTF
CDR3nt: TGTGCCAGCAGCCAGGACAGGCCTAACTATGGCTACACCTTC

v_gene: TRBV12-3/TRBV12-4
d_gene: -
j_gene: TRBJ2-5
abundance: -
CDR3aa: CASSFLETQYF
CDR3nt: TGTGCCAGCAGCTTCCTCGAGACCCAGTACTTC

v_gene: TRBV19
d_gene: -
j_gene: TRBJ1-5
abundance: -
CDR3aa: CASSLGSGNQPQHF
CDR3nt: TGTGCCAGTAGTTTAGGGTCGGGCAATCAGCCCCAGCATTTT

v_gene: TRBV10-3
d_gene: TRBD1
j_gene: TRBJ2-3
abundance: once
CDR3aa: CAISGETGTDTQYF
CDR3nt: TGTGCCATCAGTGGGGAGACAGGGACAGATACGCAGTATTTT

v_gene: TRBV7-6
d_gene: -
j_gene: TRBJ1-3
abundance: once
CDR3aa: CASSPRQTGNTIYF
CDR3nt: TGTGCCAGCAGCCCAAGACAGACTGGAAACACCATATATTTT

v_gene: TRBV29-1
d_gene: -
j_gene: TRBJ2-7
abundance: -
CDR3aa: CSVVSQGSWEQYF
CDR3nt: TGCAGCGTTGTTTCACAGGGAAGTTGGGAGCAGTACTTC

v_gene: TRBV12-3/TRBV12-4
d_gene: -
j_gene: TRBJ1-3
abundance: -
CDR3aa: CASTAGGNTIYF
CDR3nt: TGTGCCAGCACCGCGGGGGGAAACACCATATATTTT

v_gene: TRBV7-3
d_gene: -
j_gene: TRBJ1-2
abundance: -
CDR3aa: CASSSKGSRSYTF
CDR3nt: TGTGCCAGCAGCTCCAAAGGGTCAAGGAGCTACACCTTC

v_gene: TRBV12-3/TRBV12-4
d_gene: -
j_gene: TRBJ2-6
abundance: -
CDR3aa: CASHGPGSNVLTF
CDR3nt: TGTGCCAGTCACGGACCGGGTTCCAACGTCCTGACTTTC

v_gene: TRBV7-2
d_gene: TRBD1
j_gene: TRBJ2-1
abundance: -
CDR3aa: CASSTDRGLYNEQFF
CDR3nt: TGTGCCAGCAGCACAGACAGGGGACTCTACAATGAGCAGTTCTTC

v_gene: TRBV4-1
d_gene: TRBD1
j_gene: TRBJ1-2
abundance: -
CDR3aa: CASSLKGAGGPEDF
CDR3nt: TGCGCCAGCAGCCTTAAGGGGGCAGGGGGCCCGGAGGACTTC

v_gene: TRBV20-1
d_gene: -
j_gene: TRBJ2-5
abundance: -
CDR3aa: CSARLETQYF
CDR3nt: TGCAGTGCTAGATTGGAGACCCAGTACTTC

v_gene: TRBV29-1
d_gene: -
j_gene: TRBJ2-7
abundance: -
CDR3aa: CSVNSRDGMSEQYF
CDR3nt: TGCAGCGTAAACTCCCGGGACGGGATGTCCGAGCAGTACTTC

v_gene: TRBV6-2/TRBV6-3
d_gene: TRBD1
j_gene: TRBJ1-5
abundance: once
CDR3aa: CASSPWTGGDQPQHF
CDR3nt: TGTGCCAGCAGTCCCTGGACAGGGGGAGATCAGCCCCAGCATTTT

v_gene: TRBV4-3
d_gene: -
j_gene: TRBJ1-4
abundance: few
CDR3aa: CASSQDHGGSADEKLFF
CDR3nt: TGCGCCAGCAGCCAAGATCATGGGGGGTCAGCGGATGAAAAACTGTTTTTT

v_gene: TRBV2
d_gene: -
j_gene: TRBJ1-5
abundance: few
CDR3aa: CASSEPQTNSNQPQHF
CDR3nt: TGTGCCAGCAGTGAACCGCAGACTAATAGCAATCAGCCCCAGCATTTT

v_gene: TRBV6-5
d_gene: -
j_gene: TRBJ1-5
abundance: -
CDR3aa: CASSYSSAGQPQHF
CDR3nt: TGTGCCAGCAGTTACTCGTCCGCCGGGCAGCCCCAGCATTTT

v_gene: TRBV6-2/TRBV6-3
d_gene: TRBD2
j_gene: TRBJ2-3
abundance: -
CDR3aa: CASSFSGLRTDTQYF
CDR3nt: TGTGCCAGCAGTTTTAGCGGGCTGAGAACAGATACGCAGTATTTT